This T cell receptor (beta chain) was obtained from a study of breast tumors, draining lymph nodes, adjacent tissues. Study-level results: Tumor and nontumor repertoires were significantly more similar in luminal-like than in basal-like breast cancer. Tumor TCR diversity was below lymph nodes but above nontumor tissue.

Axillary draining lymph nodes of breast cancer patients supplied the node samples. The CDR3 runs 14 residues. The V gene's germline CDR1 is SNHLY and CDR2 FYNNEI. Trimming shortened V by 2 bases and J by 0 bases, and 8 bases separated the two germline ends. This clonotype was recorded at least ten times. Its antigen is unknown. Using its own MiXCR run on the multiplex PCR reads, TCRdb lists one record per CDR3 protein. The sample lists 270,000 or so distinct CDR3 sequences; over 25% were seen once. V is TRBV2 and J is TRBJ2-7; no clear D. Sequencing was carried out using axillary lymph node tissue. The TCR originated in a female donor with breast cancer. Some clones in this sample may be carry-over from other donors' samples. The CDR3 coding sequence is TGTGCCAGCAGTGAACGTCGCTCCTCCTACGAGCAGTACTTC. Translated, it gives CASSERRSSYEQYF.